This T cell receptor beta chain was captured by sequencing in a study of blood T cells in healthy people across ages. Study-level results: Naive and antigen-experienced cells were not separated, limiting conclusive comparison. When set beside aged donors, long-lived donors presented more naive CD4+ cells and higher diversity.

This CDR3 is built from 15 residues. Germline V CDR1 and CDR2: PRHDT, FYEKMQ (reference sequence). Trimming took 6 bases from V and 0 from J, leaving 14 bases between them. A sample-barcoded 5' primer and a J-beta primer mix were used in a second PCR of roughly 7 to 11 cycles. Every cDNA was tagged by a template-switch adaptor with 12 random nucleotides. TCRdb itself ran the 5' RACE reads through MiXCR, one entry per CDR3 protein. The data contain about 1.6 million distinct CDR3 sequences, roughly 32% of them singletons. In its sample, this clonotype was seen a few times. Its specificity is not known. The receptor was derived from a woman in her 30s in good health. Sequenced: blood. The chain uses TRBV13 and TRBJ1-1; no clear D. The CDR3 DNA is TGTGCCAGCAGTTCCCGGGAGGTCATGAACACTGAAGCTTTCTTT. Protein sequence: CASSSREVMNTEAFF. Supplemented by reference TRBV13 and TRBJ1-1, the full variable domain reads AAGVIQSPRHLIKEKRETATLKCYPIPRHDTVYWYQQGPGQDPQFLISFYEKMQSDKGSIPDRFSAQQFSDYHSELNMSSLELGDSALYFCASSSREVMNTEAFFGQGTRLTVV.